The text below deals with one TCR beta chain. Its antigen is unknown. No much larger clone is present one base from it, and per-base qualities are unavailable. Preparation of the library involved PCR. The instrument was a NextSeq 500. Bulk TCR libraries were generated as previously described, with the TCR primers listed in Table S5 used. Total RNA was purified with the Qiagen AllPrep DNA/RNA kit. Before any analysis, reads coming from multiple sequencing runs of the same library were combined into one pool. In the authors' own workflow: Reads were retained only if their TCR constant sequence matched exactly, and those retained reads were trimmed to 150 nt and grouped according to their 12-nt molecular barcodes. Reads in each barcode group were sub-clustered using a 15% Levenshtein threshold, and a quality-weighted consensus sequence was built for each RNA molecule. Non-functional sequences were removed, as were lower-count sequences one edit away from another. Barcode sub-clusters with fewer than 20% of the maximum read count were removed, based on fitting two negative binomial distributions. Starting from the raw public reads, TCRdb applied fastp trimming at Q25, assembled clones with MiXCR and retained in-frame beta chains. Every CDR3 protein is listed once, alongside the most common genes and DNA of its rows. TCRdb's processing, not the authors', yielded these V and J calls. Within this sample are about 500,000 distinct CDR3 sequences, with around 23% of them counted one time only. The top ten hold under 0.8% of the sample.

This specimen belongs to a study of molecular identifiers for immune sequencing clone quantification (dated by TCRdb to 2017 to 2018). For context, the study as a whole: For a replicate experiment, RNA from 20,000 or 100,000 naive CD8 T cells was divided into five aliquots, and four of the five aliquots were sequenced. CD8 T cells were used in a methods study to benchmark molecular-identifier clustering-based TCR repertoire sequencing (MIDCIRS) and TCR RNA copy counting.

Results the study describes overall, beyond this receptor: When barcode sub-clustering was not used, chimeric consensus sequences inflated TCR diversity, with chimeras reaching as high as 47%. In CMV-specific effector cells, clones with more than 20 RNA copies accounted for over 97% of molecules, whereas in naive cells such clones accounted for under 1%. Spiked-in Jurkat TCR RNA equivalent to a single cell was reported to be detectable even among more than 900,000 naive CD8 T cells. Modeling indicated approximately 3 TCR RNA copies recovered per cell, compared with around 10 by digital PCR, which implies a capture efficiency of approximately 30%. Highly expanded clone sizes could be underestimated because identical TCR molecules may share a barcode. Naive libraries contained spiked-in Jurkat TCR RNA (10 copies' worth), which is not part of the donor repertoire.

Spanning cysteine to phenylalanine, the CDR3 consists of 14 amino acids. The retained sequence is limited to the CDR3, 42 bases, with the frame set at the first base. Trimming takes 5 bases from V and 6 bases from J, and the germline ends sit 17 bases apart. Naive CD8 T cell libraries were made from 20,000 to 1,000,000 sorted cells using 10%, 30% or 50% of purified RNA. Naive CD8 T cells, defined as CD8+CD4-CCR7+CD45RA+, were FACS-sorted into RLT Plus buffer on a BD FACSAria II. To test detection sensitivity, Jurkat RNA equivalent to more than 9 TCR copies was spiked into samples of about 20,000-1,100,000 naive CD8 T cells. CD8 T cells were enriched using RosetteSep CD8+ T Cell Enrichment Cocktail and Ficoll-Paque, and the enriched cells then underwent ACK red cell lysis.

The TCR comes from a human donor in good health. Some libraries in this study had Jurkat cell RNA spiked in. What was sequenced was naive CD8+ T cells from blood, with Jurkat cell RNA spiked in. Taken with the paper, the label for cell subset or site translates to: FACS-sorted CD8+CD4-CCR7+CD45RA+ naive T cells. Here the chain combines TRBV12-3 or TRBV12-4 and TRBJ2-7; matching of 5 bases hints at TRBD1 as the D gene. At the DNA level, the sequence is TGTGCCAGCAGTCCCAGTGGGGCAGGTGGCGAGCAGTACTTC. This sequence encodes CASSPSGAGGEQYF.